The TCR beta chain described here comes from a study of blood T cells in healthy people across ages. This clonotype has only one observation. Its antigen is unknown. Trimming took off 4 bases at V and 0 bases at J, with 14 bases between the two ends. This CDR3 comprises 16 residues. Germline V lookup: CDR1 SGHRS, CDR2 YFSETQ. Study-level findings and limits: Estimates of diversity drawn from one million T cells were considered underestimates.

Alongside a J-beta primer mix, a sample-barcoded 5' primer served in a second PCR lasting about 6 to 12 cycles. Any given sample supplied a minimum of 2.5 million CDR3-containing paired-end reads. TCRdb ran MiXCR on the 5' RACE reads and lists one entry per CDR3 protein. In the table there are 650,000 to 1,000,000 distinct CDR3 sequences, 35% to 60% of which are singletons. This TCR derives from a man of 80 years or more in good health. V usage is TRBV5-1 and J usage is TRBJ1-3; D uncertain. Sequenced sample: blood. The CDR3 reads CASSRGVMSSGNTIYF. CDR3 coding DNA: TGCGCCAGCAGCCGCGGGGTGATGAGCTCTGGAAACACCATATATTTT.